This record covers a single TCR beta chain. Antigen specificity is unknown. The authors prepared the TCRbeta library with unique molecular identifiers. TCRdb passed the PCR reads through MiXCR, listing each CDR3 protein once. The data hold around 450,000 distinct CDR3 sequences, with 15% to 20% observed a single time. The sample is drawn from a study of T-cell reconstitution after alpha-beta-depleted transplantation in children. Whole-study results and caveats: Counts and diversity of T cells one year after transplant came mostly from newly produced T cells.

V lost 8 bases to trimming and J lost 7 bases, with 6 bases between them. The CDR3 length is 10 residues. Germline assignment: CDR1 MRHNA and CDR2 SNTAGT. This TCR was recovered from a boy younger than two who had a stem cell transplant for Wiskott-Aldrich syndrome, so the T cells may come from the graft donor. Sample: PBMCs, mostly from graft donor cells, taken 360 days after TCRalphabeta/CD19-depleted stem cell transplant. This chain links TRBV6-4 with TRBJ2-1, with D uncertain. CDR3 amino acids: CASQENEQFF. CDR3 nucleotides: TGTGCCAGCCAGGAAAATGAGCAGTTCTTC.